This T cell receptor beta chain was sequenced in a study of radiation and T cells in renal cell carcinoma (TCRdb year 2020). Describing the broader study: In total, some 52 samples underwent TCR beta sequencing: some 25 tumors plus 27 peripheral blood samples. The last blood draw happened 4 weeks after radiation, timed to coincide with nephrectomy. Across all 53 samples, 3,800,000 or so unique CDR3 nucleotide sequences encoding 2 million to 3 million unique CDR3 amino acid sequences were identified.

The CDR3 contains 16 residues, cysteine and phenylalanine counted. Of all the DNA, just the CDR3 is kept, 48 bases in frame from base 1. In the germline V gene, CDR1 corresponds to MNHEY and CDR2 to SVGAGI. V is cut by 2 bases and J by 4 bases, and the space between the germline ends is 14 bases. About this clone itself: Its antigen is still unknown. Base qualities are not at hand, and no much larger clone is one base apart.

What the research found in general, with its limitations: Top tumor clonotypes rose in blood from baseline to 2 weeks post-radiation, then contracted by 4 weeks, suggesting transient expansion of tumor-resident clones. No pretreatment tumor biopsies were available, so the baseline intratumoral presence of clonotypes could not be determined. The single-armed trial design could not address effects of radiation dose or scheduling on the TCR repertoire. Blood repertoire dynamics were not followed beyond 4 weeks after treatment.

TCR beta libraries were generated from genomic DNA with the immunoSEQ kit, following the manufacturer's recommendations. For library preparation, a first multiplex PCR was performed with proprietary primers, followed by a second PCR in which unique barcodes were added, and bead cleanups were performed after each round. Each sample batch included a kit-provided positive control reaction and a negative control reaction. The final libraries underwent checking on an Agilent 4200 TapeStation D1000 ScreenTape, volumetric pooling, and quantification by qPCR. Sequencing ran on an Illumina NextSeq500 with a MidOutput 150-cycle cartridge, using 156 Read1 and 15 Index1 cycles with kit custom primers. The pooled library was loaded at approximately 1 pM with a roughly 20% PhiX control spike-in. The original methods were these. The vendor-processed data were analyzed in R, and a clonotype was defined as all T cells that share the same CDR3 nucleotide sequence. In the clone abundance analyses, frequencies were normalized to the 10,000 most abundant clones in each sample. Public T cell clones, which averaged fewer than five per sample, were removed prior to analysis. A difference in abundance of at least 32-fold between compartments was used to define tumor-enriched and baseline blood-enriched clonotypes. Clonotypes expanded or contracted between blood time points were identified with a beta-binomial differential abundance model. Tumor-blood repertoire similarity was measured with the Baroni-Urbani and Buser coefficient, and group comparisons used two-tailed Wilcoxon tests in R. The clones in this table, taken by TCRdb from immuneACCESS, are in-frame only. Not every clone is retained; where verified, under half of the shortfall comes from an unresolved V gene, and the cause of the rest is unknown. That table supplies the V and J calls and clone size; D and trimming were determined from the DNA. For this sample there are roughly 92,000 clones; around 80% appear just once. Clones ranked in the top ten supply approximately 7.3% of the sample.

The time point label, as the study defines it: blood 4 weeks post-SBRT, at nephrectomy. Interpreted using the paper, the treatment or condition label stands for: 15 Gy SBRT to primary tumor, nephrectomy 4 weeks later. Samples were obtained from a clinical trial, in which 15 Gy stereotactic body radiation therapy was delivered to primary renal cell carcinomas and nephrectomy was performed 4 weeks later. To follow tumor-enriched clonotypes, peripheral blood was collected serially from radiation-treated patients at baseline and again at 2 weeks and 4 weeks after SBRT. Every patient had renal cell carcinoma of clear cell pathology. Genomic DNA for TCR sequencing was prepared using the QIAamp DNA Blood Mini Kit (Qiagen). Only samples passing all quality control checks were included in the analyses.

Rearrangement joined TRBV6-5 to TRBJ2-2, and TRBD1 may be the D gene, going by 6 matching bases. Sequencing used blood, obtained from a patient whose treatment included radiotherapy and nephrectomy. The TCR comes from a man between 60 and 70 years old with renal cell carcinoma. The DNA reads TGTGCCAGCAGTTACGACTCAGGGGCGGGCACCGGGGAGCTGTTTTTT. It codes for CASSYDSGAGTGELFF.